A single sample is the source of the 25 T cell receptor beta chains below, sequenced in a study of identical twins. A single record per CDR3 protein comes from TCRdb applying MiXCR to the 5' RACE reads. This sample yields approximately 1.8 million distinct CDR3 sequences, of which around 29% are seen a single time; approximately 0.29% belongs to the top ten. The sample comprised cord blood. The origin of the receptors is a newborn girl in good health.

The CDR3 reads CASSEFPRGGYTF. The CDR3 DNA is TGTGCCAGCAGTGAATTTCCCAGGGGGGGCTACACCTTC. V gene TRBV25-1 combines with J gene TRBJ1-2, with 7 bases matching TRBD1. The germline CDR1 and CDR2 sequences are MGHDK and SYGVNS. CDR3 size: 13 residues. Trimming at V came to 1 base and at J to 8 bases, leaving 4 bases not matched to a gene.

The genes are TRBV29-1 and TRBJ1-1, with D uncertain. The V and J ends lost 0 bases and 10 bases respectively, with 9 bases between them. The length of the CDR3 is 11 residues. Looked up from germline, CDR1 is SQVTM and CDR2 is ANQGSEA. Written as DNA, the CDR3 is TGCAGCGTTGAAGAGGGCAGTAGAGCTTTCTTT. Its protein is CSVEEGSRAFF.

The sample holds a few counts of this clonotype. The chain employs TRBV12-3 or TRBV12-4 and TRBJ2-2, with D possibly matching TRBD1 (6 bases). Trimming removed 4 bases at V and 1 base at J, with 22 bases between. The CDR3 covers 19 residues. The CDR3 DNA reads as TGTGCCAGCAGTTCATCCCATAGGACAGAAGGCAGGAACACCGGGGAGCTGTTTTTT. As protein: CASSSSHRTEGRNTGELFF.

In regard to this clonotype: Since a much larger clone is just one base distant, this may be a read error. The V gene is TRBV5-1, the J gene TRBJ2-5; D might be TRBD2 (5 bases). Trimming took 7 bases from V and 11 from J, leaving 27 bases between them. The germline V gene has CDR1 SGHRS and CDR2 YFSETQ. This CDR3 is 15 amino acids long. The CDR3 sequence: CASHRAASSYNEQYF. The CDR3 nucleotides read TGCGCCAGCCACAGAGCGGCCAGCTCCTACAATGAGCAGTACTTC.

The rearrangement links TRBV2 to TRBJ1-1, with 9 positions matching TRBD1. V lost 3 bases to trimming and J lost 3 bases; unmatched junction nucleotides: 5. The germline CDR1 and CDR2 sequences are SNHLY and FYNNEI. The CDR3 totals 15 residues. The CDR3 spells CASSEGQGEDTEAFF. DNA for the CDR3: TGTGCCAGCAGTGAGGGACAGGGTGAGGACACTGAAGCTTTCTTT.

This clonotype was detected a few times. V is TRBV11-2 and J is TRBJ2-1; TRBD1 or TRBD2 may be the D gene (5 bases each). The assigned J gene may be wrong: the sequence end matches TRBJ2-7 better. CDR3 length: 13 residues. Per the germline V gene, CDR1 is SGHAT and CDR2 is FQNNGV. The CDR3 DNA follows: TGTGCCAGCAGCTTGGGACGGCAGGCTGAGCAGTACTTC. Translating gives CASSLGRQAEQYF.

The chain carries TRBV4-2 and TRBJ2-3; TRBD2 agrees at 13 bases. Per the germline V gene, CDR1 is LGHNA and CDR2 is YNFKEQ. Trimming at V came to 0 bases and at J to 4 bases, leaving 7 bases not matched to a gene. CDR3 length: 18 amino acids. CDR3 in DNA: TGTGCCAGCAGCCAAGATATAACTAGCGGGGGGGCCGCAGATACGCAGTATTTT. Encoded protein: CASSQDITSGGAADTQYF.

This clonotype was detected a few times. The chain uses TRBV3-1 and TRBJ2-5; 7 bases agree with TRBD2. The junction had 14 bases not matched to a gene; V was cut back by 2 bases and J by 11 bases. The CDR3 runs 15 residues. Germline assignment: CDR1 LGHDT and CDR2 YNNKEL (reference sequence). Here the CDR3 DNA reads TGTGCCAGCAGCCAAATAAGCGGGGCCTACAATGAGCAGTACTTC. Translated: CASSQISGAYNEQYF.

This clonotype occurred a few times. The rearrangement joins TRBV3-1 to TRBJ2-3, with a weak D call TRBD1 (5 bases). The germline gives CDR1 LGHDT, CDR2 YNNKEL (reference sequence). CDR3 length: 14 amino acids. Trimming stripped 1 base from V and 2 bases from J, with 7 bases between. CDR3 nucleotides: TGTGCCAGCAGCCAAGCCAGGGTCACAGATACGCAGTATTTT. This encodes CASSQARVTDTQYF.

CDR3 residues: CASSLLAELGDTEAFF. The CDR3 DNA reads TGCGCCAGCAGCTTGTTGGCGGAACTAGGCGACACTGAAGCTTTCTTT. The J gene is TRBJ1-1, the V gene TRBV5-1; D is unresolved. The CDR3 is 16 amino acids. Germline assignment: CDR1 SGHRS and CDR2 YFSETQ. The germline V and J ends were trimmed by 1 base and 3 bases, with 16 bases remaining between them.

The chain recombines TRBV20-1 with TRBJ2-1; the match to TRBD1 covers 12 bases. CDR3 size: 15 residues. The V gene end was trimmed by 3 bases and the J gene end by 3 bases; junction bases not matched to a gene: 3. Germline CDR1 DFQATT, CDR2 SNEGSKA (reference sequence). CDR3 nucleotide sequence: TGCAGTGCTAGGAGGGACAGGGGGCTCTACAATGAGCAGTTCTTC. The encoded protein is CSARRDRGLYNEQFF.

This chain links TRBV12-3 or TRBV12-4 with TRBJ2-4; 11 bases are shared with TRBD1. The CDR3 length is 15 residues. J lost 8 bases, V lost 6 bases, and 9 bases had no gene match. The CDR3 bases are TGTGCCAGCAGCCCTACCCGGGACAGGGGGTACATTCAGTACTTC. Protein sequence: CASSPTRDRGYIQYF.

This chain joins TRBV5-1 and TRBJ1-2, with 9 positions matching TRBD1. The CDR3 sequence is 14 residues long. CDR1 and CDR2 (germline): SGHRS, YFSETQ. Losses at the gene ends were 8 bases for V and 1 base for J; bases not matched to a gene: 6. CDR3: CASSGQGNNYGYTF. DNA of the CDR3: TGCGCCAGTAGCGGACAGGGGAATAACTATGGCTACACCTTC.

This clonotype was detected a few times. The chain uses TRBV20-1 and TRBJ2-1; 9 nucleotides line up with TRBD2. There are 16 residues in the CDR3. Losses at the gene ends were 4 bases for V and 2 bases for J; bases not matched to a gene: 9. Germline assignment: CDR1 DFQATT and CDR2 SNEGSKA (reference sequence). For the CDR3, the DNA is TGCAGTGCTACCAGCGGGGGGACCTTAACCTACAATGAGCAGTTCTTC. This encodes CSATSGGTLTYNEQFF.

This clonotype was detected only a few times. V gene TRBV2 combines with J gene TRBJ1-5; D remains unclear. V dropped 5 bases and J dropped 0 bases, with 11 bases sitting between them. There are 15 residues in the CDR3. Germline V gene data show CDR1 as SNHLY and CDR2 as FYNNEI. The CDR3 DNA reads TGTGCCAGCAGTCAGGACCCAGCTAGCAATCAGCCCCAGCATTTT. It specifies CASSQDPASNQPQHF.

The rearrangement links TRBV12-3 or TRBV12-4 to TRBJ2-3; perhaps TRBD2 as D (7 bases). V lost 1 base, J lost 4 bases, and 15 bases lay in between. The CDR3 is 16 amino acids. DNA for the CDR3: TGTGCCAGCAGTTTAGGGGCAGGGAGGGGGGCAGATACGCAGTATTTT. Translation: CASSLGAGRGADTQYF.

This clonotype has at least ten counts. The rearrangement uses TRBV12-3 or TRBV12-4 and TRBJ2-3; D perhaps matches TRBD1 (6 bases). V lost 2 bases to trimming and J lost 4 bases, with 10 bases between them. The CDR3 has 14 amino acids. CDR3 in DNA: TGTGCCAGCAGTTTAAGGGGGATCGCAGATACGCAGTATTTT. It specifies CASSLRGIADTQYF.

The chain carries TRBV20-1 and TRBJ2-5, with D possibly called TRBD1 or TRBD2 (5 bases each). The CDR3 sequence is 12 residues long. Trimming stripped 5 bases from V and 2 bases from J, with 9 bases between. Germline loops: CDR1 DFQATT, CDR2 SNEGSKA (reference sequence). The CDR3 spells CSAWGRQETQYF. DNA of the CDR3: TGCAGTGCTTGGGGACGGCAAGAGACCCAGTACTTC.

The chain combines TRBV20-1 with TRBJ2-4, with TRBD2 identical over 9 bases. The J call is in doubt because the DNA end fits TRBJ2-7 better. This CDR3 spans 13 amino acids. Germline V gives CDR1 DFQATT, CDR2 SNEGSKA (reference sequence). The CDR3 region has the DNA TGCAGTGCTAGCAGGCGGGGGGGATACGAGCAGTACTTC. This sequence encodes CSASRRGGYEQYF.

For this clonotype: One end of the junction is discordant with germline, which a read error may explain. CDR3 in amino acids: CASSLATALYGCTF. The CDR3 region has the DNA TGTGCCAGCAGCTTAGCGACGGCCCTCTATGGCTGCACCTTC. The chain has TRBV11-2 and TRBJ1-2, with D hard to call. Germline V gene lookup returns CDR1 SGHAT and CDR2 FQNNGV. This CDR3 has 14 residues.

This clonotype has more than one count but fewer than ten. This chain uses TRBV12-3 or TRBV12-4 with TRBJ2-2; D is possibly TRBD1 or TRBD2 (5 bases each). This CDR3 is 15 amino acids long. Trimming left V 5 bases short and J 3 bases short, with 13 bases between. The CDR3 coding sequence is TGTGCCAGCAGTCCCCGGGACCGATACACCGGGGAGCTGTTTTTT. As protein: CASSPRDRYTGELFF.

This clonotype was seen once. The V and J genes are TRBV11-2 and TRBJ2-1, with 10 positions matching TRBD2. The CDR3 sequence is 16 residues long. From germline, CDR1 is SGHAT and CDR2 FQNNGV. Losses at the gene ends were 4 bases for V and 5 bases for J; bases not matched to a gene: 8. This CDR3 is CASSYLAGATNNEQFF. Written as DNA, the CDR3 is TGTGCCAGCAGCTACCTAGCGGGGGCGACTAACAATGAGCAGTTCTTC.

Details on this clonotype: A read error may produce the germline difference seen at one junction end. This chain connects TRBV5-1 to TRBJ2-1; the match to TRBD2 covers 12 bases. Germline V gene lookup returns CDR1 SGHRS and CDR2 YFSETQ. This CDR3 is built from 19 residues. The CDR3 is CASSLPTSGSLLSCNEQFF. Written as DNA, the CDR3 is TGCGCCAGCAGCTTACCGACTAGCGGGAGCCTCCTCTCCTGCAATGAGCAGTTCTTC.

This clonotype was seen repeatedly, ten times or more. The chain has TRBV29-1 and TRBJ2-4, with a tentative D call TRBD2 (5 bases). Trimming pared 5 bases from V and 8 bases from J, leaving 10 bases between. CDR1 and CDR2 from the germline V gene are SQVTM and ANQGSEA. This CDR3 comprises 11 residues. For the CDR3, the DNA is TGCAGCGTTTGGGGAGATGACATTCAGTACTTC. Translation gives CSVWGDDIQYF.

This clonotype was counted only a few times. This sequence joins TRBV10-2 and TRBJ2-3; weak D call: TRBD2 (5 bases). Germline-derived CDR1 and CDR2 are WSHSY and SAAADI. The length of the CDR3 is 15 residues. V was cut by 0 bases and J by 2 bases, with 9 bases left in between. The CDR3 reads CASSESLALTDTQYF. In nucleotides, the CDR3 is TGCGCCAGCAGTGAGTCGCTAGCCCTCACAGATACGCAGTATTTT.